This T cell receptor beta chain was found in a study of T cell responses to AZD1222 COVID-19 vaccine. Study conclusions and caveats: The sample set comprised mostly white British donors with more females, and clonal diversity was possibly underestimated. Spike as a whole was targeted by vaccine-associated CD4 TCRs, dominant at 160-218 and 743-854. The study sampled repertoires only after the peak T cell response. Unmutated variant regions reportedly attract nearly half of all spike-specific TCRs.

Sequencing used immunoSEQ multiplex PCR; TCRdb keeps in-frame clones, though not all of them. The table shows about 130,000 clones, with roughly 89% occurring only once. As concerns this clone: Its antigen is as yet unknown.

Trimming stripped 7 bases from V and 3 bases from J, with 15 bases between. Germline CDR1 MGHDK, CDR2 SYGVNS. The CDR3 is 14 amino acids. The sequencing used peripheral blood, collected 28 days after the second AZD1222 dose. This clonotype originated in an adult who received the AZD1222 COVID-19 vaccine. The chain has TRBV25-1 and TRBJ1-1, with unresolved D. The CDR3 nucleotides read TGTGCCAGCACACCTTTTGGGGAGCACACTGAAGCTTTCTTT. This codes for CASTPFGEHTEAFF.